This TCR beta chain was sequenced in a study of cytomegalovirus exposure and HLA in healthy donors. The donors were in the approximately 130-subject validation cohort; that cohort was separate from the roughly 680-subject first cohort. Clones were sequenced by immunoSEQ multiplex PCR, and TCRdb holds only the in-frame ones, with some missing. The sample carries about 170,000 clones, less than 90% recorded once. The germline gives CDR1 MDHEN, CDR2 SYDVKM. This CDR3 is built from 15 residues. V dropped 5 bases and J dropped 9 bases, with 20 bases sitting between them. The source of this sequence is a woman aged 25-40 years in good health and CMV-seronegative. Sample: PBMCs. V is TRBV28 and J is TRBJ1-5; D is uncertain. CDR3 residues: CASSPHQVKNRPQHF. The CDR3 nucleotides read TGTGCCAGCAGTCCCCACCAGGTCAAAAACCGGCCCCAGCATTTT.